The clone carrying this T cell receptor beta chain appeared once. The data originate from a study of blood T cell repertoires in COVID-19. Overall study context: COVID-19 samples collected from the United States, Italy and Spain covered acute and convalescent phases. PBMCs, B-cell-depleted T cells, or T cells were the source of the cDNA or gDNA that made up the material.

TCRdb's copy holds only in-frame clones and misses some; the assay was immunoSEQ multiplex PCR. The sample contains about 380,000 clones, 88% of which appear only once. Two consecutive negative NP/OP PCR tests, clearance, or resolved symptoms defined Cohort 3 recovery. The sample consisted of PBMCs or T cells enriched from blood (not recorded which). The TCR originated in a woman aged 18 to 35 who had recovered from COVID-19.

The CDR3 nucleotides read TGTGCCAGCAGCTTAGCGCCGGCAGGTCTGGGTAATGAGCAGTTCTTC. Protein sequence: CASSLAPAGLGNEQFF. The rearrangement uses TRBV7-6 and TRBJ2-1; D uncertain. The V gene lost 0 bases and the J gene lost 7 bases, with 16 bases spanning the gap. The CDR3 is made up of 16 amino acids. Germline CDR1 reads SGHVS; CDR2 reads FNYEAQ.